This T cell receptor beta chain was documented in a study of cytomegalovirus exposure and HLA in healthy donors. Study-level information: Earlier, roughly 180 million T cells were analyzed, and 90 million to 120 million unique TCR beta sequences were found among them.

General study points: Earlier results showed most TCR beta V segments being productive about 90% or about 30% of the time.

CDR3 size: 14 residues. The V and J ends lost 1 base and 3 bases respectively, with 10 bases between them. Germline V CDR1 and CDR2: SNHLY, FYNNEI. This clone has a single count. The antigen remains unidentified. Healthy bone marrow donors formed the donor group. PCR used 60 Vbeta primers and 13 Jbeta primers. Data came from immunoSEQ multiplex PCR; TCRdb stores just in-frame clones and leaves some out. The table shows approximately 100,000 clones, with roughly 78% occurring only once. The sequenced sample consisted of PBMCs. This TCR came from a woman aged 35 to 49 in good health and CMV-seronegative. The rearrangement joins TRBV2 to TRBJ2-7; maybe TRBD1 (6 bases). Written as DNA, the CDR3 is TGTGCCAGCAGTGAAGGCGGCAGGGGCTACGAGCAGTACTTC. This sequence encodes CASSEGGRGYEQYF.